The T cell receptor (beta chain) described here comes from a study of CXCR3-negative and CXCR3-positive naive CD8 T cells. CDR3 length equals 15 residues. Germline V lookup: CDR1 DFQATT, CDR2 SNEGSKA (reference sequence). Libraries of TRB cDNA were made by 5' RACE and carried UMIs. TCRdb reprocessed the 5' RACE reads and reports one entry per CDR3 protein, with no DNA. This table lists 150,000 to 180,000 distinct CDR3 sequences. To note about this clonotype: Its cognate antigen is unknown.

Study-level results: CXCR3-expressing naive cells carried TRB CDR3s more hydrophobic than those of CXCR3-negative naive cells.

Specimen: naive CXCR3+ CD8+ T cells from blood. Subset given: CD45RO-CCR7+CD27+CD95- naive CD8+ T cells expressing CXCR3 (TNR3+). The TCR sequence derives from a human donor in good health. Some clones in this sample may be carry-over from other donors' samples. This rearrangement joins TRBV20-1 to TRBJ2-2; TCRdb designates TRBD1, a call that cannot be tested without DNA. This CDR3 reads CSARAGQVATGELFF.